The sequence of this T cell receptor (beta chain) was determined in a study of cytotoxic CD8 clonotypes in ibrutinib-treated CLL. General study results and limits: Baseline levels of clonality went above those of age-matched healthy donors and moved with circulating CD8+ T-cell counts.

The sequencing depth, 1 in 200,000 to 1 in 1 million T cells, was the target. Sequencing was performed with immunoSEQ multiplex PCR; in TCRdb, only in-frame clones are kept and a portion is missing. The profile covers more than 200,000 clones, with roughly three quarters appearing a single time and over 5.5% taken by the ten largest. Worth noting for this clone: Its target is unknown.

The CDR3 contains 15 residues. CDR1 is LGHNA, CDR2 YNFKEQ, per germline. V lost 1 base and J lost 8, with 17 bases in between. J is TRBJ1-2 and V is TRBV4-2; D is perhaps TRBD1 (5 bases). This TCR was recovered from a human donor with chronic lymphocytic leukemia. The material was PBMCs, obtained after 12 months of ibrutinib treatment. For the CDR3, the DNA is TGTGCCAGCAGCCAAGGCGGCCAGGGATTAGACGGCTACACCTTC. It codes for CASSQGGQGLDGYTF.